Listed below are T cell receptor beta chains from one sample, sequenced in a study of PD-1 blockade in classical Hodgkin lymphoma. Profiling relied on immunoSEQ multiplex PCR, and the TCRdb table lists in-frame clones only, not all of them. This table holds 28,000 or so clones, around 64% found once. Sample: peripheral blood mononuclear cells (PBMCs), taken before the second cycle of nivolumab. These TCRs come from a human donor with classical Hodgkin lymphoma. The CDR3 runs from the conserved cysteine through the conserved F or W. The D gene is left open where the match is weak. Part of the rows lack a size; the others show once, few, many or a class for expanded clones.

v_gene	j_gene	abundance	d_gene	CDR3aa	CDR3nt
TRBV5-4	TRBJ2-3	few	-	CASSLPGSTSTDTQYF	TGTGCCAGCAGCTTACCAGGGTCTACTAGCACAGATACGCAGTATTTT
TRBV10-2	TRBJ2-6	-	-	CASSVSAGANVLTF	TGCGCCAGCAGTGTTTCGGCTGGGGCCAACGTCCTGACTTTC
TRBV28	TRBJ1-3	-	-	CAPGQGKYTIYF	TGTGCCCCCGGTCAGGGGAAGTACACCATATATTTT
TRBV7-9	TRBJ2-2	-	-	CASSPRVATGELFF	TGTGCCAGCAGCCCCCGGGTCGCGACCGGGGAGCTGTTTTTT
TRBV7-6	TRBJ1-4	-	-	CASSLVGGGRNEKLFF	TGTGCCAGCAGCTTAGTAGGGGGAGGACGTAATGAAAAACTGTTTTTT
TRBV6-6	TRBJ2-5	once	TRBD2	CASSPGTSDGETQYF	TGTGCCAGCAGCCCTGGGACTAGCGATGGAGAGACCCAGTACTTC
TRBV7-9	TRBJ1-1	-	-	CASSLEQSLLNTEAFF	TGTGCCAGCAGCTTAGAACAGTCCCTTCTGAACACTGAAGCTTTCTTT
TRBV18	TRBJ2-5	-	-	CASSPSPAPQETQYF	TGTGCCAGCTCCCCGAGTCCAGCCCCCCAAGAGACCCAGTACTTC
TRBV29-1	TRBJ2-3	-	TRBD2	CSVFTGLAGGADTQYF	TGCAGCGTCTTTACGGGACTAGCGGGAGGCGCAGATACGCAGTATTTT
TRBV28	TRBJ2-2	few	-	CASSFGQTNTGELFF	TGTGCCAGCAGTTTCGGCCAAACGAACACCGGGGAGCTGTTTTTT
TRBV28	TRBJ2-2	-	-	CASSSHLRWTGELFF	TGTGCCAGCAGTTCGCACTTGAGGTGGACCGGGGAGCTGTTTTTT
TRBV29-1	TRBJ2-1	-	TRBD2	CSGGLAGGNEQFF	TGCAGCGGAGGACTAGCGGGAGGCAATGAGCAGTTCTTC
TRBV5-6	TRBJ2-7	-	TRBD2	CASSSSREVDGYEQYF	TGTGCCAGCAGCTCTTCGCGGGAGGTAGATGGGTACGAGCAGTACTTC
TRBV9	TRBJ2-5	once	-	CASSPWGETQYF	TGTGCCAGCAGCCCTTGGGGGGAGACCCAGTACTTC
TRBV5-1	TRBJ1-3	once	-	CASSSSRGTGNTIYF	TGCGCCAGCAGCTCGTCCAGGGGTACTGGAAACACCATATATTTT
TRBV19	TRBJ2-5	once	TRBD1	CATARDRQETQYF	TGTGCCACCGCCCGGGACAGGCAAGAGACCCAGTACTTC
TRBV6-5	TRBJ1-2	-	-	CASSSGGGYTF	TGTGCCAGCAGTTCTGGGGGAGGCTACACCTTC
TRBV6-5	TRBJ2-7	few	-	CASSAPGLSSYEQYF	TGTGCCAGCAGTGCCCCGGGACTGAGCTCCTACGAGCAGTACTTC
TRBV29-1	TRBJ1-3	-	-	CSVAGDDSGNTIYF	TGCAGCGTTGCCGGGGACGACTCTGGAAACACCATATATTTT
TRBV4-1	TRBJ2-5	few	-	CASSQDGSREETQYF	TGCGCCAGCAGCCAAGATGGGTCCAGGGAAGAGACCCAGTACTTC